This entry describes one TCR beta chain. This record comes from a study of blood T cell repertoires in COVID-19. Original handling: Researchers report that nucleated cell counts were estimated from reference gene primer amplification. TCRdb's copy holds only in-frame clones and misses some; the assay was immunoSEQ multiplex PCR. V and J calls plus clone size are reproduced from that table; the DNA served to infer D and trimming. The sample holds roughly 59,000 clones, under 85% seen once. The length of the CDR3 is 13 residues. Trimming left V 6 bases short and J 4 bases short, with 12 bases between. The V gene's germline CDR1 is KGHSH and CDR2 LQKENI.

The sample was peripheral blood. The chain employs TRBV18 and TRBJ1-2, with no clear D. The TCR originated in a woman in her forties or fifties with active or convalescent COVID-19. DNA of the CDR3: TGTGCCAGCTCCTGGAGGGCTGGCTATGGCTACACCTTC. This codes for CASSWRAGYGYTF.